This TCR beta chain was sequenced for a study of blood T cell repertoires in COVID-19. Study as a whole: T cells, B-cell-depleted T cells, or PBMCs supplied cDNA or gDNA.

Original processing notes: Amplification of reference gene primers was used by the study to estimate nucleated cell counts. The repertoire was sequenced with immunoSEQ multiplex PCR; TCRdb's copy has only in-frame clones and lacks some. V, J and clone size reflect that table, while D and trimming were determined from the DNA. The table has 130,000 or so clones, around 82% seen once; the top ten hold around 1.4%. Between the trimmed V and J ends, which lost 7 bases and 5 bases, there was a span of 21 bases. The germline V gene encodes CDR1 SNHLY and CDR2 FYNNEI. There are 15 residues in the CDR3. The clonotype comes from a man aged 55 to 70 with acute or convalescent COVID-19. J is TRBJ2-7 and V is TRBV2, with D perhaps matching TRBD2 (6 bases). Sequencing was carried out using peripheral blood. CDR3 loop: CASTDPGGNNDEQYF. DNA for the CDR3: TGTGCCAGCACCGACCCCGGGGGAAATAATGACGAGCAGTACTTC.